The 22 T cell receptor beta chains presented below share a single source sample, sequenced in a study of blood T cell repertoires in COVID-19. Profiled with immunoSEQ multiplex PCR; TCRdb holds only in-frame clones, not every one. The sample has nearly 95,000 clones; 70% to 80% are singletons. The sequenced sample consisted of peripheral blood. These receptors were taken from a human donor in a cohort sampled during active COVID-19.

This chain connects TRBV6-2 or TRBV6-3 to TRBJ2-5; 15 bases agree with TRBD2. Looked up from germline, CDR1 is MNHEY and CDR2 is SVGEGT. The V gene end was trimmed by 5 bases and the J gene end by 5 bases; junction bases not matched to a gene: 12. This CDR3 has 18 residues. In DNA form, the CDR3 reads TGTGCCAGCAGTCAAGGGACTAGCGGGGGGCTTGGAGGGGAGACCCAGTACTTC. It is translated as CASSQGTSGGLGGETQYF.

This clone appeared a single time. Written as DNA, the CDR3 is TGCGCCAGCAGTAGGACAGGAGACTCTGGGGCCAACGTCCTGACTTTC. This sequence encodes CASSRTGDSGANVLTF. The chain couples TRBV5-1 to TRBJ2-6, with 7 bases that match TRBD1. The ends lost 5 bases at V and 0 bases at J; junction bases unmatched: 5. Germline lookup yields CDR1 SGHRS and CDR2 YFSETQ. This CDR3 has 16 residues.

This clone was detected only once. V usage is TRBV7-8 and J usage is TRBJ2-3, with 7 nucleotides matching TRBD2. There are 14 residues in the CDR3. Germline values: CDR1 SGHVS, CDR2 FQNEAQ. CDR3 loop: CATGAGSGTDTQYF. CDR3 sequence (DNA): TGTGCAACCGGAGCGGGGAGCGGCACAGATACGCAGTATTTT. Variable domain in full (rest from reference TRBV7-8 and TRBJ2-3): GAGVSQSPRYKVAKRGQDVALRCDPISGHVSLFWYQQALGQGPEFLTYFQNEAQLDKSGLPSDRFFAERPEGSVSTLKIQRTQQEDSAVYLCATGAGSGTDTQYFGPGTRLTVL.

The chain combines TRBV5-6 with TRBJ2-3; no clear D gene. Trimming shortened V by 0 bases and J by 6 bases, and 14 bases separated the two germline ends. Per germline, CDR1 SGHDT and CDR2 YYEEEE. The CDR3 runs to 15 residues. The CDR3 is CASSLDSSAKDTQYF. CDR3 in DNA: TGTGCCAGCAGCTTGGACAGTTCGGCCAAGGATACGCAGTATTTT.

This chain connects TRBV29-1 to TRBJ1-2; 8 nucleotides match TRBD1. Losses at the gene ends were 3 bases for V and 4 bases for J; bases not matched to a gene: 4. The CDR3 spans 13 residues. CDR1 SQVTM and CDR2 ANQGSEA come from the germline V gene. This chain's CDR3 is CSVDQGAAYGYTF. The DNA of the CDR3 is TGCAGCGTTGACCAGGGGGCGGCCTATGGCTACACCTTC. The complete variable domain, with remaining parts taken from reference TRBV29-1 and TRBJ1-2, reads SAVISQKPSRDICQRGTSLTIQCQVDSQVTMMFWYRQQPGQSLTLIATANQGSEATYESGFVIDKFPISRPNLTFSTLTVSNMSPEDSSIYLCSVDQGAAYGYTFGSGTRLTVV.

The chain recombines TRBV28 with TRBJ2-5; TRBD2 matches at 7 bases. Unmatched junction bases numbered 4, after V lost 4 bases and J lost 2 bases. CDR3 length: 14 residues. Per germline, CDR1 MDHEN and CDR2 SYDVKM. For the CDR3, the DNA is TGTGCCAGCAGTTCGGGGGGAAGGCAAGAGACCCAGTACTTC. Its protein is CASSSGGRQETQYF.

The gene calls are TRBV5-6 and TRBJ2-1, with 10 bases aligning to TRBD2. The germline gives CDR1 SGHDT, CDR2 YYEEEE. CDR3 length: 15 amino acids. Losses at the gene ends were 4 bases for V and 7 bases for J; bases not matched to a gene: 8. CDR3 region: CASSPLAGVSNEQFF. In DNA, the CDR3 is TGTGCCAGCAGCCCCCTAGCGGGAGTATCTAATGAGCAGTTCTTC.

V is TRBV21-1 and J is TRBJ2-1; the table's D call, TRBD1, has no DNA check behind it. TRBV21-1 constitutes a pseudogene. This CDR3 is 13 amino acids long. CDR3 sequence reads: CASSKVGGTGDFF. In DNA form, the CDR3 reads TGTGCCAGCAGCAAAGTAGGTGGGACAGGGGATTTCTTC.

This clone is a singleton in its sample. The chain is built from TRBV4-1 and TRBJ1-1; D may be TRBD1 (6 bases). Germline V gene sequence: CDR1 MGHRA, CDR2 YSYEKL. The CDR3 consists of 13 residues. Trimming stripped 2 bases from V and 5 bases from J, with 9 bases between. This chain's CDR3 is CASSQSQGTEAFF. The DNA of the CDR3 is TGCGCCAGCAGCCAAAGTCAGGGGACTGAAGCTTTCTTT.

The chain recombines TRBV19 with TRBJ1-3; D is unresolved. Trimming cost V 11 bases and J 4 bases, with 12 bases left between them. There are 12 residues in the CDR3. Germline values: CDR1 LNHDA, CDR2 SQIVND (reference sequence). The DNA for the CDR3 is TGTGCCTCCAGCCTGACAGGAAACACCATATATTTT. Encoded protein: CASSLTGNTIYF.

CDR3 sequence: CASTTVNMNTEAFF. In DNA form, the CDR3 reads TGTGCCAGCACAACAGTAAACATGAACACTGAAGCTTTCTTT. The chain links TRBV6-5 to TRBJ1-1; no clear D gene. Between the trimmed V and J ends, which lost 7 bases and 0 bases, there was a span of 12 bases. This CDR3 comprises 14 residues. CDR1 and CDR2 (germline): MNHEY, SVGAGI.

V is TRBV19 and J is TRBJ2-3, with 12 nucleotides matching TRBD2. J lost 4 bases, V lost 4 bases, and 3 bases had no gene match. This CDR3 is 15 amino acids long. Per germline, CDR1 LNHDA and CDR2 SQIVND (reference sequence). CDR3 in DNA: TGTGCCAGTAGTACTAGCGGGGGGGCGGCAGATACGCAGTATTTT. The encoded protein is CASSTSGGAADTQYF. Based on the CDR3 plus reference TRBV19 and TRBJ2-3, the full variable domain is DGGITQSPKYLFRKEGQNVTLSCEQNLNHDAMYWYRQDPGQGLRLIYYSQIVNDFQKGDIAEGYSVSREKKESFPLTVTSAQKNPTAFYLCASSTSGGAADTQYFGPGTRLTVL.

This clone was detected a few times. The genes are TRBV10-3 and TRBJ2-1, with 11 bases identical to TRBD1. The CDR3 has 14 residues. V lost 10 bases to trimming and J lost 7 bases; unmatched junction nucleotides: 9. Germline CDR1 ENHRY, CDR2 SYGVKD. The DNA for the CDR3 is TGTGCCACGTGTTCGGGACAGGGGGGAAATGAGCAGTTCTTC. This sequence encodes CATCSGQGGNEQFF.

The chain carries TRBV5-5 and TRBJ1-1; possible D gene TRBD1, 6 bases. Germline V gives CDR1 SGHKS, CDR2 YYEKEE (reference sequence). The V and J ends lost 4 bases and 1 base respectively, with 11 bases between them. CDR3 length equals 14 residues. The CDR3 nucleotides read TGTGCCAGCAGCCAACAGGGCTCGAACACTGAAGCTTTCTTT. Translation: CASSQQGSNTEAFF.

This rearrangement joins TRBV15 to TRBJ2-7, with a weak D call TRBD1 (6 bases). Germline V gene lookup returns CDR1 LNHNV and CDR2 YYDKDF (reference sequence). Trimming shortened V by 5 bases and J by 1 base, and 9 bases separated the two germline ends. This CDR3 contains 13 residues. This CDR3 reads CATSGQLSYEQYF. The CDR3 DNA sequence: TGTGCCACCAGCGGACAGCTTTCCTACGAGCAGTACTTC.

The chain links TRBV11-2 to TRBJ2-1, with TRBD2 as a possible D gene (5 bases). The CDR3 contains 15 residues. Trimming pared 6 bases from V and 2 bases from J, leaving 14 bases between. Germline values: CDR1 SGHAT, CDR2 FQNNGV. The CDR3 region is CASRSLATPYNEQFF. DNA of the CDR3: TGTGCCAGCAGATCCCTAGCCACCCCCTACAATGAGCAGTTCTTC.

Written as DNA, the CDR3 is TGCGCCAGCAGCCCGATGGGGAGGCAGGAGACCCAGTACTTC. As protein: CASSPMGRQETQYF. The gene calls are TRBV5-1 and TRBJ2-5, with a weak D call TRBD2 (6 bases). CDR3 length equals 14 residues. V lost 4 bases and J lost 5, with 15 bases in between. Per germline, CDR1 SGHRS and CDR2 YFSETQ.

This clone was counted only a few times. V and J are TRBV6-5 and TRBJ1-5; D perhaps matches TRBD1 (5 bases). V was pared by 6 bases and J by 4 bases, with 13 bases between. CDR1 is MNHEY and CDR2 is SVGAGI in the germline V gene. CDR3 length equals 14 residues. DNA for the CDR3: TGTGCCAGCAGGAAGCAGGGAACTAATCAGCCCCAGCATTTT. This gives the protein CASRKQGTNQPQHF.

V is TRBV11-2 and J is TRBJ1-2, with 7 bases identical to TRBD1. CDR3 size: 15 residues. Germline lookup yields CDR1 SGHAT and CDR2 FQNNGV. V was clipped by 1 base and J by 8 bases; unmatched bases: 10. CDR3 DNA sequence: TGTGCCAGCAGCTTAGGGTACGAGAGGGGGCGAGGCTACACCTTC. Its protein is CASSLGYERGRGYTF. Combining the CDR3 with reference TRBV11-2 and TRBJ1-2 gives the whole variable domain EAGVAQSPRYKIIEKRQSVAFWCNPISGHATLYWYQQILGQGPKLLIQFQNNGVVDDSQLPKDRFSAERLKGVDSTLKIQPAKLEDSAVYLCASSLGYERGRGYTFGSGTRLTVV.

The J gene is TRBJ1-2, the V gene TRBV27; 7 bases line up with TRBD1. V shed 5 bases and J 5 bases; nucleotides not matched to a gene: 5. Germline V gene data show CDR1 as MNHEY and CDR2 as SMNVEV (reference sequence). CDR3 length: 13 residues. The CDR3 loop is CASSRSTGYGYTF. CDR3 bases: TGTGCCAGCAGTCGATCGACAGGGTATGGCTACACCTTC.

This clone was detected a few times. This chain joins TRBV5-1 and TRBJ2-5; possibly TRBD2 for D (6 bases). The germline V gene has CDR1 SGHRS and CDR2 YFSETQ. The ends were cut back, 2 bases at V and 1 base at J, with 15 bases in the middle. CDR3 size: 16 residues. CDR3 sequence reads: CASSFRLGPFQETQYF. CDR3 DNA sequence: TGCGCCAGCAGCTTCCGACTAGGTCCTTTCCAAGAGACCCAGTACTTC.

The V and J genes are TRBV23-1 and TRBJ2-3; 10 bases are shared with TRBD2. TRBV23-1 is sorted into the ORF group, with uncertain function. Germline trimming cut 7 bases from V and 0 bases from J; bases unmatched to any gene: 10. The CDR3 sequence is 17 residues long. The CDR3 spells CASTLPELAGSTDTQYF. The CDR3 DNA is TGCGCCAGCACCCTCCCCGAACTAGCGGGGAGCACAGATACGCAGTATTTT.